In this sample, the clone carrying this T cell receptor beta chain turned up many times. This specimen comes from a study of spatial heterogeneity in lung cancer. Study-wide background: There were, on average, more than ten raw-read appearances for each unique TCR and UMI combination.

Per germline, CDR1 SGHTA and CDR2 FQGNSA. V gave up 3 bases and J gave up 14 bases; unmatched junction bases: 17. CDR3 size: 16 residues. A single record per CDR3 protein comes from TCRdb applying MiXCR to the 5' RACE reads. In the table there are about 36,000 distinct CDR3 sequences, less than 5.5% of which are singletons. Time point here: sample taken at primary tumor resection. Sequencing covered unsorted whole RNA taken from tumor, nontumor lung or frozen PBMC. The rearrangement uses TRBV7-2 and TRBJ2-1; 9 bases are shared with TRBD2. The input for sequencing was PBMCs, taken at surgery. This sequence originates from a female donor with early-stage non-small cell lung cancer. CDR3 amino acids: CASSLPRLAGLQREFF. CDR3 in DNA: TGTGCCAGCAGCTTGCCCCGGCTAGCGGGACTACAGAGGGAGTTCTTC.